This TCR beta chain was obtained from a study of monozygotic twins with inflammatory bowel disease. TCRdb processed the 5' RACE reads again and assigns one entry to each CDR3 protein, with no DNA. The data include some 400,000 distinct CDR3 sequences; the top ten clones carry about 2.2%. Germline loops: CDR1 SGHRS, CDR2 YFSETQ. CDR3 length: 13 residues. Sample: blood. This sequence was found in a human donor with ulcerative colitis or Crohn's disease, or a healthy co-twin of an affected twin (not recorded which). The chain joins TRBV5-1 to TRBJ2-7; TCRdb outputs TRBD2, but without DNA this stays unchecked. This CDR3 reads CASSWGASYEQYF.